The clone carrying this T cell receptor beta chain was counted a few times. The table came from immunoSEQ multiplex PCR; TCRdb's copy has only in-frame clones and leaves some out. This table has 80,000 to 95,000 clones, approximately 88% appearing once. Blood specimens came from baseline, cycle 4 day 1, and cycle 7 day 1. V lost 1 base to trimming and J lost 4 bases; unmatched junction nucleotides: 6. This CDR3 contains 15 residues. Germline V gives CDR1 SEHNR, CDR2 FQNEAQ (reference sequence). The data were obtained in a study of OX40 agonist ivuxolimab in advanced cancers. The clonotype comes from an adult with an advanced solid tumor such as melanoma, head and neck, liver or kidney cancer. The starting material was CD4+ or CD8+ T cells sorted from blood, obtained in a trial of the OX40 agonist ivuxolimab. This chain uses TRBV7-9 with TRBJ2-7, with 8 bases fitting TRBD1. As DNA, the CDR3 is TGTGCCAGCAGCTTAGGGACAGGGTACATTTACGAGCAGTACTTC. It is translated as CASSLGTGYIYEQYF.